Following are 20 T cell receptor beta chains from one sample sequenced in a study of a mutant IDH1 vaccine in newly diagnosed glioma. Antigens for these TCRs are unknown. Only in-frame clones appear in the TCRdb table, and some are missing; sequencing was by immunoSEQ multiplex PCR. The table includes 50,000 to 60,000 clones, around four fifths detected once. Time point defined: week 5, during vaccination. Vaccinated patients received 300 ug of mutant IDH1 20-mer peptide per dose, with topical imiquimod. This specimen consisted of PBMCs, obtained from a glioma patient whose treatment included an IDH1 peptide vaccine. These receptors all come from a middle-aged man with glioma.

The chain links TRBV7-3 to TRBJ2-2, with D uncertain. The CDR3 sequence is 12 residues long. V lost 3 bases and J 5 bases, leaving 4 bases between the germline ends. Germline V CDR1 and CDR2: SGHTA, FQGTGA. The DNA for the CDR3 is TGTGCCAGCAGCTTGGGGACCGGGGAGCTGTTTTTT. Protein sequence: CASSLGTGELFF.

V usage is TRBV29-1 and J usage is TRBJ1-2, with 7 bases matching TRBD1. Germline CDR1 SQVTM, CDR2 ANQGSEA. V was clipped by 3 bases and J by 7 bases; unmatched bases: 2. The CDR3 has 11 residues. The CDR3 region is CSVDGTVGYTF. The CDR3 DNA sequence: TGCAGCGTTGACGGGACAGTTGGCTACACCTTC.

The chain combines TRBV4-1 with TRBJ2-5; D ambiguous. The germline V gene encodes CDR1 MGHRA and CDR2 YSYEKL. The V end was cut by 0 bases, the J end by 7 bases, with 9 bases between. The length of the CDR3 is 13 residues. Written as DNA, the CDR3 is TGCGCCAGCAGCCAAGAGACCTTAGGGACCCAGTACTTC. The encoded protein is CASSQETLGTQYF.

The chain combines TRBV28 with TRBJ2-2; 7 nucleotides match TRBD2. V gave up 3 bases and J gave up 0 bases; unmatched junction bases: 7. The CDR3 spans 17 residues. Germline V lookup: CDR1 MDHEN, CDR2 SYDVKM. CDR3 coding DNA: TGTGCCAGCAGTTTCCGCGCGGGGGAGCCGAACACCGGGGAGCTGTTTTTT. Protein product: CASSFRAGEPNTGELFF.

J is TRBJ2-1 and V is TRBV29-1; 8 bases are a match to TRBD1. Germline trimming cut 7 bases from V and 7 bases from J; bases unmatched to any gene: 6. There are 12 residues in the CDR3. Germline V gives CDR1 SQVTM, CDR2 ANQGSEA. The CDR3 here is CSATTGENEQFF. CDR3 nucleotide sequence: TGCAGCGCCACGACAGGGGAGAATGAGCAGTTCTTC.

The chain has TRBV7-2 and TRBJ2-3, with D perhaps being TRBD1 or TRBD2 (5 bases each). Trimming shortened V by 8 bases and J by 5 bases, and 14 bases separated the two germline ends. CDR1 SGHTA and CDR2 FQGNSA come from the germline V gene. The CDR3 spans 13 residues. DNA of the CDR3: TGTGCCAGCGTCAGGGAGATAGGAGATACGCAGTATTTT. Protein product: CASVREIGDTQYF.

The rearrangement links TRBV4-1 to TRBJ1-5; the match to TRBD1 covers 8 bases. This CDR3 is built from 14 residues. The ends lost 9 bases at V and 5 bases at J; junction bases unmatched: 9. Germline V CDR1 and CDR2: MGHRA, YSYEKL. The CDR3 DNA follows: TGCGCCAGTAAGACAGGGGTAGGCGATCAGCCCCAGCATTTT. Protein product: CASKTGVGDQPQHF.

The J gene is TRBJ1-1, the V gene TRBV27; D uncertain. Trimming shortened V by 2 bases and J by 6 bases, and 10 bases separated the two germline ends. The length of the CDR3 is 13 residues. CDR1 MNHEY and CDR2 SMNVEV come from the germline V gene (reference sequence). This CDR3 is CASSLAGTPEAFF. The CDR3 DNA reads TGTGCCAGCAGTTTAGCGGGCACCCCTGAAGCTTTCTTT.

This rearrangement joins TRBV7-9 to TRBJ2-2, with D tentatively TRBD1 (6 bases). The germline V and J ends were trimmed by 5 bases and 7 bases, with 17 bases remaining between them. CDR3 length: 15 amino acids. Germline CDR1 reads SEHNR; CDR2 reads FQNEAQ (reference sequence). The CDR3 region has the DNA TGTGCCAGCAGCGCAAAACAGGGACGATTCGGGGAGCTGTTTTTT. This translates into CASSAKQGRFGELFF.

The chain combines TRBV7-2 with TRBJ2-1; D is undetermined. This CDR3 is built from 16 residues. V was trimmed by 1 base and J by 1 base, leaving 11 bases between them. In germline, CDR1 is SGHTA, CDR2 FQGNSA. The CDR3 is CASSLGPMGSYNEQFF. The CDR3 region has the DNA TGTGCCAGCAGCTTAGGACCCATGGGATCCTACAATGAGCAGTTCTTC.

The chain links TRBV15 to TRBJ2-3, with 8 bases lining up with TRBD1. V was pared by 4 bases and J by 1 base, with 7 bases of the junction left unmatched. Germline loops: CDR1 LNHNV, CDR2 YYDKDF (reference sequence). The CDR3 loop spans 16 amino acids. CDR3 coding DNA: TGTGCCACCAGCAAACGGACAGGGTCGGGCACAGATACGCAGTATTTT. It codes for CATSKRTGSGTDTQYF. The complete variable domain, with remaining parts taken from reference TRBV15 and TRBJ2-3, reads DAMVIQNPRYQVTQFGKPVTLSCSQTLNHNVMYWYQQKSSQAPKLLFHYYDKDFNNEADTPDNFQSRRPNTSFCFLDIRSPGLGDTAMYLCATSKRTGSGTDTQYFGPGTRLTVL.

The count of this clone is one. The chain joins TRBV6-1 to TRBJ2-5; 7 nucleotides agree with TRBD2. J lost 7 bases, V lost 0 bases, and 8 bases had no gene match. The CDR3 runs to 15 residues. The germline V gene encodes CDR1 MNHNS and CDR2 SASEGT. Written as DNA, the CDR3 is TGTGCCAGCAGTGAAGCACAACGGGGGGTGGGGACCCAGTACTTC. Translated: CASSEAQRGVGTQYF.

The chain couples TRBV10-2 to TRBJ2-7; tentatively, D is TRBD2 (5 bases). Germline CDR1 and CDR2: WSHSY and SAAADI. V was trimmed by 0 bases and J by 7 bases, leaving 7 bases between them. CDR3 length: 12 residues. CDR3 amino acids: CASSESEREQYF. Written as DNA, the CDR3 is TGCGCCAGCAGTGAGTCGGAGCGGGAGCAGTACTTC.

The chain employs TRBV27 and TRBJ1-1; D unresolved. CDR1 MNHEY and CDR2 SMNVEV come from the germline V gene (reference sequence). This CDR3 has 12 residues. Trimming left V 2 bases short and J 5 bases short, with 6 bases between. The CDR3 DNA sequence: TGTGCCAGCAGTTTACGCGGGACTGAAGCTTTCTTT. Translated: CASSLRGTEAFF.

This sequence joins TRBV6-6 and TRBJ1-1; a possible D gene is TRBD1 (6 bases). Deletions cut 5 bases from V and 1 base from J, with 17 bases between. The germline CDR1 and CDR2 sequences are MNHNY and SVGAGI (reference sequence). CDR3 length: 16 residues. The DNA for the CDR3 is TGTGCCAGCAGTCGCGGACAGAGGAAGGGGAACACTGAAGCTTTCTTT. As protein: CASSRGQRKGNTEAFF.

The J gene is TRBJ1-6, the V gene TRBV10-2, with 7 bases lining up with TRBD1. CDR1 and CDR2 (germline): WSHSY, SAAADI. Trimming took 0 bases from V and 11 from J; bases not matched to a gene: 7. The CDR3 runs to 15 residues. DNA for the CDR3: TGCGCCAGCAGTGAGTCAGTAGGGGGCGGTACACCCCTCCACTTT. This sequence encodes CASSESVGGGTPLHF.

The chain joins TRBV29-1 to TRBJ2-3; possible D gene TRBD2, 5 bases. Germline CDR1 is SQVTM and CDR2 is ANQGSEA. This CDR3 spans 11 amino acids. Trimming removed 1 base at V and 8 bases at J, with 7 bases between. This chain's CDR3 is CSVEGGSTQYF. CDR3 bases: TGCAGCGTTGAAGGAGGGAGTACGCAGTATTTT.

This clone was detected only once. This rearrangement joins TRBV29-1 to TRBJ2-5, with D perhaps TRBD2 (5 bases). The germline V gene encodes CDR1 SQVTM and CDR2 ANQGSEA. CDR3 length equals 12 residues. V lost 5 bases, J lost 1 base, and 8 bases lay in between. As DNA, the CDR3 is TGCAGCGTTCGCGAGGGCCAAGAGACCCAGTACTTC. As protein: CSVREGQETQYF.

Concerning this clone itself: A read error may produce the germline difference seen at one junction end. The J gene is TRBJ1-2, the V gene TRBV29-1, with D perhaps matching TRBD1 (6 bases). This CDR3 is 13 amino acids long. Germline V gene lookup returns CDR1 SQVTM and CDR2 ANQGSEA. CDR3 protein: CSVEEVGGPGYTF. CDR3 nucleotides: TGCAGCGTGGAAGAGGTAGGGGGACCTGGCTACACCTTC.

The rearrangement uses TRBV7-3 and TRBJ2-3; D not certain. Trimming stripped 2 bases from V and 0 bases from J, with 9 bases between. The CDR3 sequence is 15 residues long. Germline V gives CDR1 SGHTA, CDR2 FQGTGA. CDR3 region: CASSLGQTSTDTQYF. The CDR3 nucleotides read TGTGCCAGCAGCTTAGGGCAGACTAGCACAGATACGCAGTATTTT.